This passage covers 29 T cell receptor beta chains from one sample sequenced in a study of Ad26.COV2.S vaccination and SARS-CoV-2 variants. Only in-frame clones appear in the TCRdb table, and some are missing; sequencing was by immunoSEQ multiplex PCR. The sample carries roughly 40,000 clones, 83% recorded once. Sequencing was performed on peripheral blood, taken after recovery from COVID-19. These receptors came from a human donor who had recovered from COVID-19.

This clone was observed once. This sequence joins TRBV6-6 and TRBJ1-5; 8 nucleotides align to TRBD1. With 4 bases clipped from V and 1 base from J, the junction kept 3 bases outside the gene matches. CDR3 size: 15 residues. Germline CDR1 MNHNY, CDR2 SVGAGI (reference sequence). The CDR3 nucleotides are TGTGCCAGCAGTTTACAGGGGGGAAGCAATCAGCCCCAGCATTTT. This codes for CASSLQGGSNQPQHF.

This clone has just one count. The rearrangement links TRBV7-2 to TRBJ1-2, with TRBD1 as a possible D gene (6 bases). CDR1 and CDR2 (germline): SGHTA, FQGNSA. CDR3 length equals 14 residues. V was trimmed by 5 bases and J by 0 bases, leaving 10 bases between them. CDR3: CASSPGQANYGYTF. CDR3 in DNA: TGTGCCAGCAGCCCGGGACAAGCTAACTATGGCTACACCTTC.

The V gene is TRBV7-9, the J gene TRBJ2-3; 8 bases fit TRBD2. The CDR3 sequence is 17 residues long. With V trimmed by 3 bases and J by 0 bases, 8 bases remained unmatched. Germline V gene sequence: CDR1 SEHNR, CDR2 FQNEAQ (reference sequence). The CDR3 loop is CASSLVKGGGSTDTQYF. Here the CDR3 DNA reads TGTGCCAGCAGCTTGGTAAAAGGCGGGGGGAGCACAGATACGCAGTATTTT.

This clone was seen only once. The J gene is TRBJ2-3, the V gene TRBV10-3; 11 nucleotides align to TRBD2. This CDR3 has 17 residues. Germline V gene sequence: CDR1 ENHRY, CDR2 SYGVKD. V lost 7 bases to trimming and J lost 0 bases; unmatched junction nucleotides: 9. The CDR3 bases are TGTGCCATCACCACCCCCGGGACTAGCGGTAGCACAGATACGCAGTATTTT. It codes for CAITTPGTSGSTDTQYF.

This chain uses TRBV27 with TRBJ2-5, with D unclear. Between the trimmed V and J ends, which lost 2 bases and 4 bases, there was a span of 8 bases. The CDR3 loop spans 13 amino acids. Looked up from germline, CDR1 is MNHEY and CDR2 is SMNVEV (reference sequence). CDR3 DNA: TGTGCCAGCAGTTTAGGGTCCCGAGAGACCCAGTACTTC. It translates to CASSLGSRETQYF.

The chain is built from TRBV18 and TRBJ2-1, with a possible D match to TRBD2 (6 bases). V was cut by 6 bases and J by 1 base, with 13 bases left in between. Germline V gene sequence: CDR1 KGHSH, CDR2 LQKENI. The CDR3 runs to 15 residues. The CDR3 nucleotides are TGTGCCAGCTCTAGGCGGGACCTTTCCTACAATGAGCAGTTCTTC. It yields the protein CASSRRDLSYNEQFF. The whole variable domain, filled in from reference TRBV18 and TRBJ2-1, reads NAGVMQNPRHLVRRRGQEARLRCSPMKGHSHVYWYRQLPEEGLKFMVYLQKENIIDESGMPKERFSAEFPKEGPSILRIQQVVRGDSAAYFCASSRRDLSYNEQFFGPGTRLTVL.

This clone was counted once. The chain carries TRBV18 and TRBJ1-4; 7 nucleotides agree with TRBD1. Trimming at V came to 4 bases and at J to 5 bases, leaving 7 bases not matched to a gene. Germline V gene lookup returns CDR1 KGHSH and CDR2 LQKENI. The CDR3 is 15 residues long. The CDR3 bases are TGTGCCAGCTCACGAGGACAGGCGGAGAATGAAAAACTGTTTTTT. Residues: CASSRGQAENEKLFF. Drawing the rest from reference TRBV18 and TRBJ1-4, the complete variable domain is NAGVMQNPRHLVRRRGQEARLRCSPMKGHSHVYWYRQLPEEGLKFMVYLQKENIIDESGMPKERFSAEFPKEGPSILRIQQVVRGDSAAYFCASSRGQAENEKLFFGSGTQLSVL.

V usage is TRBV5-1 and J usage is TRBJ2-5; 7 bases line up with TRBD2. CDR1 SGHRS and CDR2 YFSETQ come from the germline V gene. This CDR3 region has 15 residues. V trimming: 0 bases; J trimming: 4 bases; junction bases outside the gene matches: 6. The CDR3 DNA reads as TGCGCCAGCAGCTTGGCGGAGCGGGGACGAGAGACCCAGTACTTC. As protein: CASSLAERGRETQYF.

The rearrangement joins TRBV6-2 or TRBV6-3 to TRBJ2-2; D uncertain. CDR1 MNHEY and CDR2 SVGEGT come from the germline V gene. Trimming shortened V by 6 bases and J by 8 bases, and 13 bases separated the two germline ends. This CDR3 has 13 residues. CDR3 DNA sequence: TGTGCCAGCAGCCCTACGGCGGTGGGGGAGCTGTTTTTT. It codes for CASSPTAVGELFF.

The chain couples TRBV7-2 to TRBJ1-2; TRBD1 matches at 9 bases. Germline V gene data show CDR1 as SGHTA and CDR2 as FQGNSA. J gave up 6 bases and V 2 bases, and 4 bases lay outside the gene matches. The CDR3 covers 14 residues. The CDR3 coding sequence is TGTGCCAGCAGCTTACTACAGGGGGCGGATGGCTACACCTTC. It translates to CASSLLQGADGYTF.

The genes are TRBV20-1 and TRBJ1-1; D is undetermined. Germline CDR1 is DFQATT and CDR2 is SNEGSKA (reference sequence). V was trimmed by 5 bases and J by 4 bases, leaving 8 bases between them. The CDR3 is 11 amino acids. The CDR3 loop reads CSAGGLTEAFF. In DNA, the CDR3 is TGCAGTGCTGGAGGACTCACTGAAGCTTTCTTT.

The chain has TRBV5-1 and TRBJ2-3, with D tentatively TRBD1 (5 bases). V was shortened by 2 bases and J by 2 bases, with 15 bases between the two germline ends. This CDR3 has 16 residues. Germline loops: CDR1 SGHRS, CDR2 YFSETQ. The CDR3 DNA sequence: TGCGCCAGCAGCTTCCAGGGCGCCTCTACCACAGATACGCAGTATTTT. This gives the protein CASSFQGASTTDTQYF.

The chain uses TRBV27 and TRBJ2-3; D tentatively reads TRBD1 or TRBD2 (8 bases each). This CDR3 spans 19 amino acids. Germline V CDR1 and CDR2: MNHEY, SMNVEV (reference sequence). V dropped 5 bases and J dropped 5 bases, with 29 bases sitting between them. The CDR3 nucleotides are TGTGCCAGCAGTATGCAGGGGGCGAGGTGGGGACTAGGATTAGATACGCAGTATTTT. This encodes CASSMQGARWGLGLDTQYF.

V and J are TRBV3-1 (or the pseudogene TRBV3-2) and TRBJ2-7; weak D call: TRBD2 (6 bases). CDR1 and CDR2 (germline): LGHDT, YNNKEL (reference sequence). The V end lost 0 bases, the J end lost 4 bases, and 19 bases lay between the germline ends. The CDR3 runs 17 residues. CDR3 amino acids: CASSQDLRRGIGYEQYF. DNA of the CDR3: TGTGCCAGCAGCCAAGATCTCAGGAGGGGTATCGGGTACGAGCAGTACTTC.

The V call is TRBV4-1, the J call TRBJ1-2; D gene ambiguous. Trimming removed 3 bases from V and 8 bases from J, with 10 bases in between. Germline V gene data show CDR1 as MGHRA and CDR2 as YSYEKL. This CDR3 spans 12 amino acids. The CDR3 region has the DNA TGCGCCAGCAGCCAGGGAGTAGGCGGCTACACCTTC. Amino acid sequence: CASSQGVGGYTF.

V gene TRBV4-1 combines with J gene TRBJ2-6, with TRBD1 identical over 9 bases. Germline CDR1 is MGHRA and CDR2 is YSYEKL. The length of the CDR3 is 17 residues. After removal of 3 bases from V and 0 bases from J, the junction contained 3 bases not matched to a gene. CDR3 sequence reads: CASSQGTGISGANVLTF. CDR3 DNA sequence: TGCGCCAGCAGCCAGGGGACAGGGATCTCTGGGGCCAACGTCCTGACTTTC.

A few counts support this clone. CDR3 nucleotides: TGCGCCAGCCAGGTTTCGGTGCGGGAGGGTTACTATGGCTACACCTTC. As protein: CASQVSVREGYYGYTF. The chain carries TRBV10-1 and TRBJ1-2, with D hard to call. The germline V gene encodes CDR1 WNHNN and CDR2 SYGVQD (reference sequence). V was shortened by 8 bases and J by 3 bases, with 22 bases between the two germline ends. CDR3 length: 16 residues.

J is TRBJ1-2 and V is TRBV20-1; no definite D call. The CDR3 length is 12 residues. Germline assignment: CDR1 DFQATT and CDR2 SNEGSKA (reference sequence). V lost 3 bases and J lost 4, with 9 bases in between. The CDR3 DNA reads TGCAGTGCTAGTGAGGCGATCTATGGCTACACCTTC. Translating gives CSASEAIYGYTF.

V is TRBV7-9 and J is TRBJ1-4; TRBD1 aligns across 9 bases. CDR1 and CDR2 from the germline V gene are SEHNR and FQNEAQ (reference sequence). The CDR3 spans 16 residues. V was clipped by 2 bases and J by 8 bases; unmatched bases: 9. The CDR3 DNA reads as TGTGCCAGCAGCTTACCCCTCGGACAGGGGAGCGAAAAACTGTTTTTT. It translates to CASSLPLGQGSEKLFF.

V usage is TRBV30 and J usage is TRBJ2-2; no clear D gene. V was cut by 2 bases and J by 4 bases, with 5 bases left in between. CDR3 length: 12 amino acids. CDR1 and CDR2 from the germline V gene are GTSNPN and SVGIG (reference sequence). The CDR3 DNA reads TGTGCCTGGAGTCACAGCACCGGGGAGCTGTTTTTT. Translation: CAWSHSTGELFF.

The chain couples TRBV2 to TRBJ1-4; 7 nucleotides align to TRBD1. Trimming cost V 7 bases and J 5 bases; bases outside gene matches: 4. The germline V gene encodes CDR1 SNHLY and CDR2 FYNNEI. The CDR3 runs to 13 residues. CDR3 nucleotides: TGTGCCAGCACGGGACAGCCAAATGAAAAACTGTTTTTT. Translation: CASTGQPNEKLFF.

The chain couples TRBV5-7 to TRBJ1-3; possibly TRBD1 for D (6 bases). TRBV5-7 is annotated as an ORF whose role is uncertain. CDR3 length: 18 residues. Between the trimmed V and J ends, which lost 4 bases and 0 bases, there was a span of 20 bases. CDR3 in DNA: TGTGCCAGCAGCGAGGGACATTTTTCGCCATGCTCTGGAAACACCATATATTTT. This encodes CASSEGHFSPCSGNTIYF.

The V gene is TRBV14, the J gene TRBJ2-2, with D possibly TRBD2 on 6 matching bases. CDR1 is SGHDN and CDR2 is FVKESK in the germline V gene. Trimming removed 5 bases at V and 1 base at J, with 8 bases between. The CDR3 is 14 residues long. CDR3 loop: CASSWDLNTGELFF. For the CDR3, the DNA is TGTGCCAGCAGCTGGGACTTGAACACCGGGGAGCTGTTTTTT.

V usage is TRBV5-1 and J usage is TRBJ1-4, with D hard to call. V was clipped by 3 bases and J by 0 bases, with 9 bases between them. Germline CDR1 SGHRS, CDR2 YFSETQ. The CDR3 spans 15 residues. The CDR3 region is CASSSREATNEKLFF. The CDR3 DNA sequence: TGCGCCAGCAGCTCCCGAGAGGCAACTAATGAAAAACTGTTTTTT.

This rearrangement joins TRBV3-1 (or the pseudogene TRBV3-2) to TRBJ2-1, with TRBD2 matching 10 bases. Unmatched junction bases numbered 4, after V lost 3 bases and J lost 5 bases. The CDR3 runs 15 residues. Germline V CDR1 and CDR2: LGHDT, YNNKEL (reference sequence). The CDR3 coding sequence is TGTGCCAGCAGCCACCTAGCGGGGGTGAACAATGAGCAGTTCTTC. Translated, it gives CASSHLAGVNNEQFF.

This clone was detected a few times. The V call is TRBV5-1, the J call TRBJ2-1; 7 bases line up with TRBD1. V lost 0 bases and J lost 5; bases outside the gene matches: 5. CDR3 length equals 15 residues. Germline V lookup: CDR1 SGHRS, CDR2 YFSETQ. The CDR3 reads CASSLVVTGHNEQFF. The CDR3 DNA reads TGCGCCAGCAGCTTGGTCGTGACAGGGCACAATGAGCAGTTCTTC.

The chain links TRBV11-2 to TRBJ1-1; D call uncertain. CDR1 is SGHAT and CDR2 is FQNNGV in the germline V gene. V was pared by 4 bases and J by 3 bases, with 12 bases between. The CDR3 consists of 14 residues. This CDR3 reads CASSYLRGDTEAFF. CDR3 sequence (DNA): TGTGCCAGCAGCTACCTACGGGGAGACACTGAAGCTTTCTTT.

Only one count was recorded for this clone. The rearrangement joins TRBV6-4 to TRBJ2-1, with TRBD2 identical over 13 bases. Germline CDR1 is MRHNA and CDR2 is SNTAGT. The CDR3 has 14 amino acids. V was pared by 7 bases and J by 9 bases, with 6 bases of the junction left unmatched. The CDR3 bases are TGTGCCAGCAAGAGGACTAGCGGGGGTACTGAGCAGTTCTTC. Amino acid sequence: CASKRTSGGTEQFF.

This chain links TRBV25-1 with TRBJ1-1; no reliable D call. Germline loops: CDR1 MGHDK, CDR2 SYGVNS. The CDR3 loop spans 12 amino acids. The ends were cut back, 3 bases at V and 11 bases at J, with 13 bases in the middle. The CDR3 protein is CASSDLGPRAFF. The CDR3 DNA reads as TGTGCCAGCAGTGACCTTGGCCCCAGGGCTTTCTTT.